Sequencing of this T cell receptor (beta chain) was carried out in a study of T-cell memory formation after mild COVID-19. The V end lost 3 bases, the J end lost 1 base, and 13 bases lay between the germline ends. This CDR3 has 15 amino acids. From the 5' RACE reads, TCRdb called clonotypes with MiXCR, one entry per CDR3 protein. The sample yields roughly 100,000 distinct CDR3 sequences, around 15% seen once. This clonotype was found a few times. The V call is TRBV12-3 or TRBV12-4, the J call TRBJ2-7, with D possibly matching TRBD1 (6 bases). The receptor was derived from an adult woman who had mild COVID-19 (a few samples of this study predate the infection). Cell type and time point are not known. The sequenced sample consisted of PBMCs or a T cell subset sorted from them (not recorded which). CDR3 amino acids: CASSFTQGISYEQYF. CDR3 sequence (DNA): TGTGCCAGCAGTTTCACTCAGGGGATTTCCTACGAGCAGTACTTC.